One and the same sample provided the 11 T cell receptor beta chains below, sequenced in a study of cytomegalovirus exposure and HLA in healthy donors. Primers: 60 Vbeta forward and 13 Jbeta reverse. The data were produced by immunoSEQ multiplex PCR, yet TCRdb's version contains in-frame clones alone and is incomplete. The sample lists approximately 190,000 clones, approximately 78% occurring once. The sample taken for sequencing was PBMCs. The receptors originated from a woman aged 18-29 years in good health and CMV-seronegative.

About this clone: Other DNA sequences in the same sample also yield this CDR3. V gene TRBV13 combines with J gene TRBJ2-7; 7 positions match TRBD2. Looked up from germline, CDR1 is PRHDT and CDR2 is FYEKMQ (reference sequence). Trimming removed 5 bases from V and 4 bases from J; junction bases left unmatched: 5. The CDR3 extends over 13 amino acids. The CDR3 region is CASSPSGAYEQYF. The CDR3 nucleotides read TGTGCCAGCAGCCCAAGCGGGGCTTACGAGCAGTACTTC.

For the CDR3, the DNA is TGCGCCAGCAGCTTGACCTCAGGGGGCTGGGAGAACACTGAAGCTTTCTTT. This encodes CASSLTSGGWENTEAFF. The chain employs TRBV5-1 and TRBJ1-1; 8 bases are a match to TRBD1. Losses at the gene ends were 1 base for V and 1 base for J; bases not matched to a gene: 9. The CDR3 sequence is 17 residues long. The germline gives CDR1 SGHRS, CDR2 YFSETQ.

The chain links TRBV7-2 to TRBJ2-3, with 11 nucleotides matching TRBD2. Trimming took 1 base from V and 5 from J; bases not matched to a gene: 8. The CDR3 sequence is 17 residues long. Germline CDR1 SGHTA, CDR2 FQGNSA. The CDR3 protein is CASSLGILAGVGDTQYF. The CDR3 DNA sequence: TGTGCCAGCAGCTTAGGCATACTAGCGGGAGTTGGAGATACGCAGTATTTT.

The count of this clone is one. J is TRBJ1-4 and V is TRBV5-6; 7 nucleotides match TRBD1. The CDR3 length is 15 residues. CDR1 is SGHDT and CDR2 is YYEEEE in the germline V gene. V gave up 1 base and J gave up 6 bases; unmatched junction bases: 6. CDR3 coding DNA: TGTGCCAGCAGCTTGTTCGACAGGGTTTATGAAAAACTGTTTTTT. As protein: CASSLFDRVYEKLFF.

V is TRBV19 and J is TRBJ2-1; 11 bases align to TRBD2. V gave up 7 bases and J gave up 0 bases; unmatched junction bases: 11. The germline V gene encodes CDR1 LNHDA and CDR2 SQIVND (reference sequence). The CDR3 covers 18 residues. CDR3 protein: CASTSSGGFRSSYNEQFF. In nucleotides, the CDR3 is TGTGCCAGTACCTCTAGCGGGGGGTTCCGGAGCTCCTACAATGAGCAGTTCTTC.

The chain uses TRBV29-1 and TRBJ2-7; D not certain. Germline CDR1 is SQVTM and CDR2 is ANQGSEA. CDR3 length: 11 residues. V was shortened by 3 bases and J by 4 bases, with 7 bases between the two germline ends. CDR3: CSVEQSYEQYF. Here the CDR3 DNA reads TGCAGCGTTGAGCAGTCATACGAGCAGTACTTC.

The chain has TRBV6-1 and TRBJ2-7; D may be TRBD1 (5 bases). Per germline, CDR1 MNHNS and CDR2 SASEGT. Trimming left V 5 bases short and J 3 bases short, with 8 bases between. The CDR3 consists of 12 residues. The CDR3 loop is CASSSQGYEQYF. CDR3 in DNA: TGTGCCAGCAGTTCCCAGGGCTACGAGCAGTACTTC.

The V call is TRBV19, the J call TRBJ2-3; D not resolved. CDR3 size: 12 residues. Germline V gene data show CDR1 as LNHDA and CDR2 as SQIVND (reference sequence). Trimming took 6 bases from V and 0 from J, leaving 4 bases between them. The CDR3 loop is CASRESTDTQYF. CDR3 DNA sequence: TGTGCCAGTAGGGAGAGCACAGATACGCAGTATTTT. The full variable domain, its missing parts supplied by reference TRBV19 and TRBJ2-3, is DGGITQSPKYLFRKEGQNVTLSCEQNLNHDAMYWYRQDPGQGLRLIYYSQIVNDFQKGDIAEGYSVSREKKESFPLTVTSAQKNPTAFYLCASRESTDTQYFGPGTRLTVL.

The J gene is TRBJ1-5, the V gene TRBV28; D ambiguous. The germline V gene has CDR1 MDHEN and CDR2 SYDVKM. This CDR3 has 15 residues. The V end was cut by 6 bases, the J end by 3 bases, with 15 bases between. Written as DNA, the CDR3 is TGTGCCAGCAGCCAACGGGGAGTAATCAATCAGCCCCAGCATTTT. It specifies CASSQRGVINQPQHF.

This clone has only one observation. The chain is built from TRBV7-9 and TRBJ2-5; TRBD1 might be the D (6 bases). The CDR3 length is 13 residues. Trimming took 8 bases from V and 1 from J, leaving 11 bases between them. Germline V gene data show CDR1 as SEHNR and CDR2 as FQNEAQ (reference sequence). CDR3 nucleotides: TGTGCCAGCCGTAGAGGGGGCCAAGAGACCCAGTACTTC. It yields the protein CASRRGGQETQYF.

V and J are TRBV6-5 and TRBJ2-3; D gene ambiguous. V was clipped by 8 bases and J by 2 bases, with 5 bases between them. Germline values: CDR1 MNHEY, CDR2 SVGAGI. This CDR3 region has 11 residues. CDR3 protein: CASGLTDTQYF. The CDR3 nucleotides are TGTGCCAGCGGCCTCACAGATACGCAGTATTTT.